These 30 T cell receptor beta chains came from one sample sequenced in a study of CD8 T cells in Susac syndrome. RNA in amounts of roughly 0.45 to 1 ug was reverse transcribed with random hexamers. TCRdb itself ran the immunoSEQ multiplex PCR reads through MiXCR, one entry per CDR3 protein. Of under 150,000 distinct CDR3 sequences in the sample, about 94% were seen once. The sequencing input was CD4+ T cells from PBMCs. The origin of the receptors is a human donor with Susac syndrome.

The chain combines TRBV24-1 with TRBJ2-1; 9 bases agree with TRBD1. Trimming cost V 3 bases and J 7 bases; bases outside gene matches: 3. Per germline, CDR1 KGHDR and CDR2 SFDVKD. The CDR3 is 14 amino acids. Here the CDR3 DNA reads TGTGCCACCAGTGATGCACAGGGGGCAAATGAGCAGTTCTTC. This gives the protein CATSDAQGANEQFF.

V is TRBV2 and J is TRBJ1-1, with a possible D match to TRBD1 (6 bases). With 7 bases removed from V and 8 bases from J, the gap between germline ends came to 23 bases. Looked up from germline, CDR1 is SNHLY and CDR2 is FYNNEI. The CDR3 runs 15 residues. As DNA, the CDR3 is TGTGCCAGCAAGGGCCAAATCCTGGGGGCCCTAGAAGCTTTCTTT. It yields the protein CASKGQILGALEAFF.

This rearrangement joins TRBV11-2 to TRBJ2-1; a weak D match, TRBD1 (6 bases). Germline CDR1 is SGHAT and CDR2 is FQNNGV. The CDR3 consists of 14 residues. Trimming shortened V by 4 bases and J by 7 bases, and 14 bases separated the two germline ends. Here the CDR3 reads CASSSTGKGNEQFF. In nucleotides, the CDR3 is TGTGCCAGCAGCTCCACAGGGAAAGGGAATGAGCAGTTCTTC.

CDR3 sequence (DNA): TGTGCCAGCAGCCGCGGGCATGGCTACACCTTC. It is translated as CASSRGHGYTF. The chain carries TRBV3-1 and TRBJ1-2; no reliable D call. Trimming stripped 4 bases from V and 6 bases from J, with 6 bases between. CDR3 length: 11 residues. Germline values: CDR1 LGHDT, CDR2 YNNKEL (reference sequence).

The chain joins TRBV12-3 or TRBV12-4 to TRBJ2-3, with D possibly matching TRBD2 (5 bases). V gave up 11 bases and J gave up 4 bases, with 19 bases separating them. The CDR3 has 14 amino acids. The CDR3 DNA follows: TGTGCCTCAGCGGTAGGGCAGCCCCCAGATACGCAGTATTTT. This codes for CASAVGQPPDTQYF.

V is TRBV12-3 or TRBV12-4 and J is TRBJ1-2; maybe TRBD1 (6 bases). V shed 5 bases and J shed 8 bases, with 15 bases lying between them. The length of the CDR3 is 13 residues. CDR3 DNA sequence: TGTGCCAGCAGTCAAACAGGGTCGGACGGCTACACCTTC. Translation: CASSQTGSDGYTF.

This chain joins TRBV12-5 and TRBJ2-1, with 16 bases identical to TRBD2. The V gene's germline CDR1 is LGHNT and CDR2 FRNRAP. The CDR3 covers 17 residues. V was pared by 6 bases and J by 7 bases, with 9 bases of the junction left unmatched. This CDR3 reads CASGKPGLAGGRNEQFF. The CDR3 coding sequence is TGTGCTAGTGGCAAACCGGGACTAGCGGGAGGGCGGAATGAGCAGTTCTTC.

The genes are TRBV11-2 and TRBJ2-4; D is perhaps TRBD2 (5 bases). V was shortened by 5 bases and J by 1 base, with 9 bases between the two germline ends. CDR1 and CDR2 (germline): SGHAT, FQNNGV. The CDR3 is 14 amino acids. CDR3 residues: CASSDGEAKNIQYF. The CDR3 DNA is TGTGCCAGCAGCGACGGGGAGGCCAAAAACATTCAGTACTTC.

The chain combines TRBV9 with TRBJ1-4; 8 bases agree with TRBD1. The length of the CDR3 is 14 residues. Germline V CDR1 and CDR2: SGDLS, YYNGEE. The V gene end was trimmed by 3 bases and the J gene end by 7 bases; junction bases not matched to a gene: 5. This CDR3 reads CASSAGQGIEKLFF. The CDR3 DNA reads TGTGCCAGCAGCGCCGGACAGGGAATTGAAAAACTGTTTTTT.

Only one count was recorded for this clonotype. V gene TRBV3-1 combines with J gene TRBJ1-2; D not resolved. Trimming left V 8 bases short and J 6 bases short, with 19 bases between. CDR3 length: 14 residues. Per the germline V gene, CDR1 is LGHDT and CDR2 is YNNKEL (reference sequence). The CDR3: CASATTGFRDGYTF. CDR3 sequence (DNA): TGTGCCAGCGCTACAACGGGGTTTAGGGATGGCTACACCTTC.

The chain joins TRBV24-1 to TRBJ2-1; 8 nucleotides line up with TRBD2. V shed 2 bases and J 4 bases; nucleotides not matched to a gene: 9. CDR1 KGHDR and CDR2 SFDVKD come from the germline V gene. The CDR3 sequence is 17 residues long. The CDR3 loop reads CATSDSHGLADYNEQFF. The CDR3 nucleotides read TGTGCCACCAGTGATTCCCATGGACTAGCCGATTACAATGAGCAGTTCTTC.

This clonotype appeared a few times. V is TRBV3-1 and J is TRBJ1-2; D uncertain. Germline CDR1 LGHDT, CDR2 YNNKEL (reference sequence). This CDR3 contains 11 residues. Trimming took 4 bases from V and 4 from J, leaving 4 bases between them. The CDR3 reads CASSRGYGYTF. The CDR3 DNA follows: TGTGCCAGCAGCCGAGGCTATGGCTACACCTTC.

This clonotype was seen only once. The chain carries TRBV7-8 and TRBJ2-4; TRBD2 agrees at 8 bases. Losses at the gene ends were 5 bases for V and 8 bases for J; bases not matched to a gene: 11. Germline CDR1 and CDR2: SGHVS and FQNEAQ. The CDR3 loop spans 15 amino acids. CDR3 DNA sequence: TGTGCCAGCAGCCACGGCGGGGCGGGGGGAGACATTCAGTACTTC. Translated, it gives CASSHGGAGGDIQYF.

This clonotype has just one count. J is TRBJ1-1 and V is TRBV14; D is undetermined. With 1 base removed from V and 8 bases from J, the gap between germline ends came to 11 bases. The germline gives CDR1 SGHDN, CDR2 FVKESK. The CDR3 is made up of 13 amino acids. This chain's CDR3 is CASSQATSLEAFF. As DNA, the CDR3 is TGTGCCAGCAGCCAAGCCACCTCCCTCGAAGCTTTCTTT.

This chain uses TRBV9 with TRBJ2-5; TRBD2 matches at 8 bases. Germline assignment: CDR1 SGDLS and CDR2 YYNGEE. The CDR3 consists of 16 residues. V lost 4 bases, J lost 0 bases, and 8 bases stayed unmatched. The DNA of the CDR3 is TGTGCCAGCAGCCCCGAGGGCGGGAGGCACCAAGAGACCCAGTACTTC. Its protein is CASSPEGGRHQETQYF. The whole variable domain, filled in from reference TRBV9 and TRBJ2-5, reads DSGVTQTPKHLITATGQRVTLRCSPRSGDLSVYWYQQSLDQGLQFLIQYYNGEERAKGNILERFSAQQFPDLHSELNLSSLELGDSALYFCASSPEGGRHQETQYFGPGTRLLVL.

The chain couples TRBV7-3 to TRBJ2-1; a possible D gene is TRBD2 (6 bases). Trimming took off 5 bases at V and 5 bases at J, with 10 bases between the two ends. Germline values: CDR1 SGHTA, CDR2 FQGTGA. The CDR3 spans 13 residues. The CDR3 DNA reads as TGTGCCAGCAGCCGGTCGGGGGACAATGAGCAGTTCTTC. Its translation is CASSRSGDNEQFF.

V is TRBV6-5 and J is TRBJ2-7, with TRBD1 matching 7 bases. The ends lost 6 bases at V and 1 base at J; junction bases unmatched: 9. This CDR3 comprises 15 residues. The V gene's germline CDR1 is MNHEY and CDR2 SVGAGI. CDR3 amino acids: CASSPTTGRSYEQYF. The CDR3 nucleotides read TGTGCCAGCAGCCCCACGACAGGGCGGTCCTACGAGCAGTACTTC.

The CDR3 coding sequence is TGTGCCAGCAGAACCGACAGGGGCAGCTCCTACGAGCAGTACTTC. The encoded protein is CASRTDRGSSYEQYF. This chain uses TRBV6-5 with TRBJ2-7, with 8 bases identical to TRBD1. This CDR3 is built from 15 residues. Trimming cost V 6 bases and J 0 bases; bases outside gene matches: 7. The germline V gene has CDR1 MNHEY and CDR2 SVGAGI.

J is TRBJ2-3 and V is TRBV20-1; D is uncertain. Per the germline V gene, CDR1 is DFQATT and CDR2 is SNEGSKA (reference sequence). This CDR3 spans 12 amino acids. Deletions cut 5 bases from V and 1 base from J, with 7 bases between. CDR3 sequence (DNA): TGCAGTGCTTTGGGCGGCACAGATACGCAGTATTTT. Residues: CSALGGTDTQYF.

This clonotype was counted once. This chain links TRBV20-1 with TRBJ2-5; D unclear. The CDR3 is made up of 13 amino acids. Per the germline V gene, CDR1 is DFQATT and CDR2 is SNEGSKA (reference sequence). V shed 7 bases and J shed 4 bases, with 16 bases lying between them. The CDR3 DNA follows: TGCAGTGGAGGTGGGGTCCCCCCAGAGACCCAGTACTTC. It specifies CSGGGVPPETQYF.

The chain combines TRBV28 with TRBJ2-7; D is ambiguous. Trimming removed 6 bases from V and 3 bases from J, with 9 bases in between. Looked up from germline, CDR1 is MDHEN and CDR2 is SYDVKM. The CDR3 totals 12 residues. The CDR3 DNA sequence: TGTGCCAGCAGGGCCTTCAACTACGAGCAGTACTTC. Translating it yields CASRAFNYEQYF.

The J gene is TRBJ1-6, the V gene TRBV5-6; D is uncertain. Germline V lookup: CDR1 SGHDT, CDR2 YYEEEE. V was clipped by 0 bases and J by 7 bases, with 11 bases between them. CDR3 length equals 15 residues. Written as DNA, the CDR3 is TGTGCCAGCAGCTTGGCTGCCCGGCCCAATTCACCCCTCCACTTT. Its translation is CASSLAARPNSPLHF.

This rearrangement joins TRBV7-8 to TRBJ2-1; TRBD1 agrees at 11 bases. Germline V gene sequence: CDR1 SGHVS, CDR2 FQNEAQ. The ends lost 5 bases at V and 5 bases at J; junction bases unmatched: 8. The length of the CDR3 is 16 residues. The DNA for the CDR3 is TGTGCCAGCAGCGGATGGGACAGGGGGGAGAACAATGAGCAGTTCTTC. Translated: CASSGWDRGENNEQFF.

The chain is built from TRBV20-1 and TRBJ1-2; D possibly corresponds to TRBD1 (5 bases). CDR1 and CDR2 (germline): DFQATT, SNEGSKA (reference sequence). V shed 0 bases and J shed 13 bases, with 18 bases lying between them. The CDR3 loop spans 13 amino acids. The CDR3 spells CSARDPGTLEGTF. CDR3 DNA: TGCAGTGCTAGAGATCCCGGGACTTTGGAGGGCACCTTC.

The CDR3 spells CASSSSTGAKYNEQFF. The CDR3, as DNA: TGCGCCAGCAGCTCTTCGACGGGGGCGAAATACAATGAGCAGTTCTTC. The genes are TRBV4-1 and TRBJ2-1; D possibly matches TRBD1 or TRBD2 (6 bases each). The V end lost 5 bases, the J end lost 4 bases, and 18 bases lay between the germline ends. Germline V lookup: CDR1 MGHRA, CDR2 YSYEKL. The CDR3 sequence is 16 residues long.

V usage is TRBV28 and J usage is TRBJ2-1; 8 bases match TRBD2. Trimming at V came to 7 bases and at J to 9 bases, leaving 14 bases not matched to a gene. In germline, CDR1 is MDHEN, CDR2 SYDVKM. CDR3 length: 15 residues. CDR3 loop: CASTWGAGVSVEQFF. CDR3 DNA sequence: TGTGCCAGCACTTGGGGAGCGGGAGTGAGTGTTGAGCAGTTCTTC.

This chain links TRBV9 with TRBJ2-2, with D possibly matching TRBD1 (5 bases). Germline CDR1 SGDLS, CDR2 YYNGEE. V was pared by 4 bases and J by 0 bases, with 13 bases between. The CDR3 covers 16 residues. Here the CDR3 reads CASSQFQGSNTGELFF. The CDR3 DNA is TGTGCCAGCAGCCAATTCCAGGGATCGAACACCGGGGAGCTGTTTTTT.

The chain has TRBV19 and TRBJ2-1; D uncertain. The V and J ends lost 8 bases and 8 bases respectively, with 19 bases between them. The CDR3 extends over 14 amino acids. CDR1 and CDR2 (germline): LNHDA, SQIVND (reference sequence). The CDR3 is CASRPLGAVDEQFF. Written as DNA, the CDR3 is TGTGCCAGTCGTCCCCTCGGCGCGGTGGATGAGCAGTTCTTC.

For this clonotype: One end of the junction varies from germline; a read error may be responsible. The rearrangement joins TRBV7-7 to TRBJ2-3, with D unresolved. CDR3 length equals 16 residues. The germline V gene has CDR1 SSHAT and CDR2 FNYEAQ (reference sequence). For the CDR3, the DNA is TGTGCTAGCAGCTTATCGAACTGGATATTCACAAATACGCAGTATTTT. Protein sequence: CASSLSNWIFTNTQYF.

V is TRBV5-1 and J is TRBJ2-3; possibly TRBD2 for D (5 bases). V was trimmed by 4 bases and J by 0 bases, leaving 15 bases between them. Germline V gene lookup returns CDR1 SGHRS and CDR2 YFSETQ. This CDR3 contains 16 residues. CDR3 DNA: TGCGCCAGCAGCCTAACCCCGAGCGGTAGCACAGATACGCAGTATTTT. Its translation: CASSLTPSGSTDTQYF.